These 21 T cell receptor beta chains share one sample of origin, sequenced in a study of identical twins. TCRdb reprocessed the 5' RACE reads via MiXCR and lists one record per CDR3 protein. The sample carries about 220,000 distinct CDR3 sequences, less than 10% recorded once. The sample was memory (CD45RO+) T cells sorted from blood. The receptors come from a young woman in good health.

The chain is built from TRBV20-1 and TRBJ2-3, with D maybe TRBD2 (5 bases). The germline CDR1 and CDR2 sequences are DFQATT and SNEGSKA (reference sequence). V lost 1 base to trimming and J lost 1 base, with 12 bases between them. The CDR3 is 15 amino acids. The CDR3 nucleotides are TGCAGTGCTAGAGGGACTTCAACCCGCACAGATACGCAGTATTTT. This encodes CSARGTSTRTDTQYF.

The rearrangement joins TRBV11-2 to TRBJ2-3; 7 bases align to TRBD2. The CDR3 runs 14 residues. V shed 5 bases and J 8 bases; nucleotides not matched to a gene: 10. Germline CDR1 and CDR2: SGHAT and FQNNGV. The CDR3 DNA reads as TGTGCCAGCAGCCCCGACGGGACGGGAGGTACGCAGTATTTT. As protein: CASSPDGTGGTQYF.

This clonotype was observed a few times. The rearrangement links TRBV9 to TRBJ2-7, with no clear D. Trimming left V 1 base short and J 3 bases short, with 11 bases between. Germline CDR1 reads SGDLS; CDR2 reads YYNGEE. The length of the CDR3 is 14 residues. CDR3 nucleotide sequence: TGTGCCAGCAGCGTATCCGCCGCAGACTACGAGCAGTACTTC. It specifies CASSVSAADYEQYF.

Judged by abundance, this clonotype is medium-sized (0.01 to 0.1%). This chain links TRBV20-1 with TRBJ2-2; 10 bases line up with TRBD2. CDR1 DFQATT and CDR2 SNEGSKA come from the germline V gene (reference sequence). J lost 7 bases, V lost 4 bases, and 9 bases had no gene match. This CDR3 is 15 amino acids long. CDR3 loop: CSAKIAGGDHGELFF. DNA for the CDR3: TGCAGTGCTAAGATAGCGGGAGGCGATCACGGGGAGCTGTTTTTT.

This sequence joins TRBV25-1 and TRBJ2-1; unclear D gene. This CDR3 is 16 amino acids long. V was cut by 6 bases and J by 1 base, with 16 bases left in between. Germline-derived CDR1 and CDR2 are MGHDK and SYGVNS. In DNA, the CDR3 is TGTGCCAGCAGCCTTTCCGGGCGTCTATCCTACAATGAGCAGTTCTTC. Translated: CASSLSGRLSYNEQFF. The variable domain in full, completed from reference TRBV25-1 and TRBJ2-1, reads EADIYQTPRYLVIGTGKKITLECSQTMGHDKMYWYQQDPGMELHLIHYSYGVNSTEKGDLSSESTVSRIRTEHFPLTLESARPSHTSQYLCASSLSGRLSYNEQFFGPGTRLTVL.

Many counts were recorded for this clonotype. The CDR3 coding sequence is TGTGCCAGCAGTTTTAAGGGACTAGCGGGACTGATGGGGGCTTACGAGCAGTACTTC. Translation gives CASSFKGLAGLMGAYEQYF. This chain uses TRBV12-3 or TRBV12-4 with TRBJ2-7, with TRBD2 matching over 13 bases. The CDR3 runs to 19 residues. V shed 3 bases and J 4 bases; nucleotides not matched to a gene: 15.

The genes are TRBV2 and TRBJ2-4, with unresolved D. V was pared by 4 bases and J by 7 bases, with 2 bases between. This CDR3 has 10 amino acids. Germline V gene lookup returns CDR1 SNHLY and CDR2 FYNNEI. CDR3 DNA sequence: TGTGCCAGCAGTGGCAACATTCAGTACTTC. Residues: CASSGNIQYF.

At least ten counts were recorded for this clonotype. CDR3 region: CASSFTGTYHTEAFF. The CDR3 DNA is TGCGCCAGCAGCTTCACCGGGACATACCATACTGAAGCTTTCTTT. The V call is TRBV5-1, the J call TRBJ1-1; D is perhaps TRBD1 (6 bases). This CDR3 has 15 amino acids. Germline CDR1 reads SGHRS; CDR2 reads YFSETQ. With 2 bases removed from V and 5 bases from J, the gap between germline ends came to 16 bases. The whole variable domain, remainder taken from reference TRBV5-1 and TRBJ1-1, is KAGVTQTPRYLIKTRGQQVTLSCSPISGHRSVSWYQQTPGQGLQFLFEYFSETQRNKGNFPGRFSGRQFSNSRSEMNVSTLELGDSALYLCASSFTGTYHTEAFFGQGTRLTVV.

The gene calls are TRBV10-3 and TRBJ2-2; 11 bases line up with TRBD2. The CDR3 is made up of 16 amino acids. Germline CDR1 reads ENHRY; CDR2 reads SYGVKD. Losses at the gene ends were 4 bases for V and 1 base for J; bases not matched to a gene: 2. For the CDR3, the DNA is TGTGCCATCAGTGCTGGGACTAGCGGGAACACCGGGGAGCTGTTTTTT. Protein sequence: CAISAGTSGNTGELFF.

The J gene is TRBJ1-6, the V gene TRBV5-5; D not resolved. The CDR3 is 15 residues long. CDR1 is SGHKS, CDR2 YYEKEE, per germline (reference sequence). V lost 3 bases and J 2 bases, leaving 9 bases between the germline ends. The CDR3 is CASSSTDAYNSPLHF. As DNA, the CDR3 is TGTGCCAGCAGCTCTACCGACGCCTATAATTCACCCCTCCACTTT.

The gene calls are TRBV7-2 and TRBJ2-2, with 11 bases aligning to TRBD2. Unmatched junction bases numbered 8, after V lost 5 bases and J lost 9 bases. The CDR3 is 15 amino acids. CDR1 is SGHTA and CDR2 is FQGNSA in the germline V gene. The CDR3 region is CASSRISGGAWELFF. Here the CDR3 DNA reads TGTGCCAGCAGCCGGATTAGCGGGGGGGCTTGGGAGCTGTTTTTT.

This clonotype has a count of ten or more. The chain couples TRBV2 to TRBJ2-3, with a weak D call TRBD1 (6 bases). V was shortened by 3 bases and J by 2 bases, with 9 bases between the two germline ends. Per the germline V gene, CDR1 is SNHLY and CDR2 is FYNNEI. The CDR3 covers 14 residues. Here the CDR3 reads CASSENRDTDTQYF. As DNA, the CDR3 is TGTGCCAGCAGTGAGAACAGGGACACAGATACGCAGTATTTT.

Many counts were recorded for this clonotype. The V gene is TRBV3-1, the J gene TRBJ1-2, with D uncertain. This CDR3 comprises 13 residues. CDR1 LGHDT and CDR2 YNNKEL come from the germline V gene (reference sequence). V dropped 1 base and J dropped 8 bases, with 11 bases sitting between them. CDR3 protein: CASSQGRQYGYTF. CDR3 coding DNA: TGTGCCAGCAGCCAAGGAAGGCAATACGGCTACACCTTC.

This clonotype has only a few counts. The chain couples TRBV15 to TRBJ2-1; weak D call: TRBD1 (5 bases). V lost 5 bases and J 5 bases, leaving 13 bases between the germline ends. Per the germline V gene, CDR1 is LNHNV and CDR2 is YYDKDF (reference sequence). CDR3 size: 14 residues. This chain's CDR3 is CATSFRQSDNEQFF. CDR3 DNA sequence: TGTGCCACCAGCTTCCGACAGTCAGACAATGAGCAGTTCTTC.

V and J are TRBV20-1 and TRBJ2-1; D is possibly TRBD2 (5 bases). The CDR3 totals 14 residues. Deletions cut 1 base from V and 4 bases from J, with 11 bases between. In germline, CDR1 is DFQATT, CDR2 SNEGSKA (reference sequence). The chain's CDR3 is CSARAGGGYNEQFF. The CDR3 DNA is TGCAGTGCTAGAGCCGGCGGAGGTTACAATGAGCAGTTCTTC.

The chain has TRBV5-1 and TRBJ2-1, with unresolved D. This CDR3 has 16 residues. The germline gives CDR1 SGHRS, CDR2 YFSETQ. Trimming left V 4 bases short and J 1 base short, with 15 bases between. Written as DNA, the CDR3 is TGCGCCAGCAGCCCCTCAGCGTTGATTTCCTACAATGAGCAGTTCTTC. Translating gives CASSPSALISYNEQFF.

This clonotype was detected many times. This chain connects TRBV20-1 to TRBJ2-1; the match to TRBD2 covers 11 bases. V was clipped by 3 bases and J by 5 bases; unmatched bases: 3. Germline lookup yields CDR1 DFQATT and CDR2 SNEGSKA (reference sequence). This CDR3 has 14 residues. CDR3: CSARGLAENNEQFF. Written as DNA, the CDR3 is TGCAGTGCTAGGGGACTAGCGGAAAACAATGAGCAGTTCTTC.

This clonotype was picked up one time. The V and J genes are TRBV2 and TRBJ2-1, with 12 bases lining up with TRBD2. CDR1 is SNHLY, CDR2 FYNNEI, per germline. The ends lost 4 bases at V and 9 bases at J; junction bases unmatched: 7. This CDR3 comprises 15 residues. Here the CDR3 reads CASSVASGGAGEQFF. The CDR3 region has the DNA TGTGCCAGCAGTGTGGCTAGCGGGGGGGCCGGTGAGCAGTTCTTC.

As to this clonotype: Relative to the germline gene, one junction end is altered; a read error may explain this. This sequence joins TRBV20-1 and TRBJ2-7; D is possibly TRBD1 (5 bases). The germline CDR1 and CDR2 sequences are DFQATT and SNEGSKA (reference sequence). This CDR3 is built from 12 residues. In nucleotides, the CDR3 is TGCAGTGCTAGAGCCGGACATAACGAGCAGCACTTC. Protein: CSARAGHNEQHF.

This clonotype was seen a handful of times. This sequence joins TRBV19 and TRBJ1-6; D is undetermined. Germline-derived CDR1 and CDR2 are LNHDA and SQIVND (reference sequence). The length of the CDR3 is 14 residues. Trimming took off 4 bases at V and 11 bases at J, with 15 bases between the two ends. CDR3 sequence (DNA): TGTGCCAGTAGTACCGAATCCGGATTTACACCCCTCCACTTT. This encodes CASSTESGFTPLHF. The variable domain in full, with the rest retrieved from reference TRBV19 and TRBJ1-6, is DGGITQSPKYLFRKEGQNVTLSCEQNLNHDAMYWYRQDPGQGLRLIYYSQIVNDFQKGDIAEGYSVSREKKESFPLTVTSAQKNPTAFYLCASSTESGFTPLHFGNGTRLTVT.

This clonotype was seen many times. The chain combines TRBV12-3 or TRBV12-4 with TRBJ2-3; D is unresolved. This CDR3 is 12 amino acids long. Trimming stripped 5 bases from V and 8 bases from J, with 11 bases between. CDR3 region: CASSPTWATQYF. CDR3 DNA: TGTGCCAGCAGTCCCACCTGGGCTACGCAGTATTTT.